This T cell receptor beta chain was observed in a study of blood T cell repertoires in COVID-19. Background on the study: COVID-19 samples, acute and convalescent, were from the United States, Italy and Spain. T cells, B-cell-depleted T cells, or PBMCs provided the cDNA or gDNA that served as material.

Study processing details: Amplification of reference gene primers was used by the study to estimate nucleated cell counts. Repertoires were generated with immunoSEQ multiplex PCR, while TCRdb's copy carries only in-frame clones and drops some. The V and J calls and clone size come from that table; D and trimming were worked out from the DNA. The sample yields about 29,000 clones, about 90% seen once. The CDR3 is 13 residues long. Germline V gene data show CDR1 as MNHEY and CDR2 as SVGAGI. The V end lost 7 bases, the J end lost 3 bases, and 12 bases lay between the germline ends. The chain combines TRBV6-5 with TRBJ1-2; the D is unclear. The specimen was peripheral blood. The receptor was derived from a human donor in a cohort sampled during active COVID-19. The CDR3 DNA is TGTGCCAGCATTCCCGGACTGGACTATGGCTACACCTTC. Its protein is CASIPGLDYGYTF.